The 27 T cell receptor beta chains given below trace back to one sample, sequenced in a study of cytomegalovirus exposure and HLA in healthy donors. The protocol was immunoSEQ multiplex PCR, while the TCRdb copy is restricted to in-frame clones and leaves out a portion. Of over 150,000 clones in the sample, around nine tenths were seen once. The source material was PBMCs. The receptors stem from a woman between 18 and 29 years old in good health and CMV-seropositive.

This chain connects TRBV7-3 to TRBJ2-7; the D gene is possibly TRBD2 (6 bases). Germline values: CDR1 SGHTA, CDR2 FQGTGA. V was clipped by 2 bases and J by 0 bases, with 11 bases between them. The CDR3 runs 15 residues. CDR3 sequence reads: CASSLRAGRSYEQYF. The CDR3 DNA sequence: TGTGCCAGCAGCTTACGTGCGGGGCGCTCCTACGAGCAGTACTTC.

The V call is TRBV20-1, the J call TRBJ2-2; 7 bases align to TRBD2. This CDR3 is 11 amino acids long. CDR1 and CDR2 (germline): DFQATT, SNEGSKA (reference sequence). The V gene end was trimmed by 5 bases and the J gene end by 7 bases; junction bases not matched to a gene: 1. CDR3 sequence reads: CSAGEGGELFF. The CDR3 DNA reads as TGCAGTGCTGGGGAGGGCGGGGAGCTGTTTTTT.

The J gene is TRBJ2-5, the V gene TRBV28; possibly TRBD1 for D (6 bases). Germline-derived CDR1 and CDR2 are MDHEN and SYDVKM. V lost 6 bases and J lost 4, with 9 bases in between. This CDR3 comprises 12 residues. CDR3 in amino acids: CASRQGLETQYF. The CDR3 region has the DNA TGTGCCAGCAGACAGGGTCTAGAGACCCAGTACTTC.

This clone was observed once. The chain carries TRBV7-9 and TRBJ2-5; perhaps TRBD2 as D (6 bases). Looked up from germline, CDR1 is SEHNR and CDR2 is FQNEAQ (reference sequence). The CDR3 runs 14 residues. Trimming pared 2 bases from V and 3 bases from J, leaving 10 bases between. The CDR3 coding sequence is TGTGCCAGCAGCTTACTCGGGAGCGAAGAGACCCAGTACTTC. Translated: CASSLLGSEETQYF.

The chain links TRBV30 to TRBJ2-1, with TRBD1 identical over 10 bases. Trimming removed 0 bases from V and 8 bases from J; junction bases left unmatched: 4. Germline CDR1 is GTSNPN and CDR2 is SVGIG (reference sequence). This CDR3 comprises 14 residues. The CDR3 DNA reads TGTGCCTGGAGTGTAGGGACAGGGGACGATGAGCAGTTCTTC. Encoded protein: CAWSVGTGDDEQFF.

The chain employs TRBV5-8 and TRBJ2-2; D ambiguous. The CDR3 runs to 14 residues. V was trimmed by 2 bases and J by 7 bases, leaving 12 bases between them. Germline V gene lookup returns CDR1 SGHTS and CDR2 YDEGEE. The CDR3 loop is CASSFTTWNGELFF. The DNA of the CDR3 is TGTGCCAGCAGCTTTACGACATGGAACGGGGAGCTGTTTTTT. Together with reference TRBV5-8 and TRBJ2-2, the CDR3 gives the full variable domain: EAGVTQSPTHLIKTRGQQATLRCSPISGHTSVYWYQQALGLGLQFLLWYDEGEERNRGNFPPRFSGRQFPNYSSELNVNALELEDSALYLCASSFTTWNGELFFGEGSRLTVL.

This clone was observed a handful of times. V gene TRBV7-9 combines with J gene TRBJ1-1; the match to TRBD1 covers 8 bases. This CDR3 spans 17 amino acids. Germline CDR1 SEHNR, CDR2 FQNEAQ (reference sequence). V dropped 5 bases and J dropped 4; count of bases not matched to a gene: 15. CDR3 sequence reads: CASSQGQGGRRGTEAFF. CDR3 nucleotides: TGTGCCAGCAGCCAAGGACAGGGAGGAAGGCGAGGCACTGAAGCTTTCTTT.

The chain recombines TRBV4-1 with TRBJ1-5; 11 bases are shared with TRBD1. Germline values: CDR1 MGHRA, CDR2 YSYEKL. The CDR3 spans 14 residues. V trimming: 1 base; J trimming: 7 bases; junction bases outside the gene matches: 0. CDR3 amino acids: CASSQGTGGQPQHF. CDR3 nucleotide sequence: TGCGCCAGCAGCCAAGGGACAGGGGGCCAGCCCCAGCATTTT.

This clone was observed a single time. V is TRBV28 and J is TRBJ1-1; TRBD1 aligns across 7 bases. The CDR3 contains 15 residues. Germline V CDR1 and CDR2: MDHEN, SYDVKM. V shed 2 bases and J 2 bases; nucleotides not matched to a gene: 5. The CDR3 reads CASSLGGQENTEAFF. The DNA for the CDR3 is TGTGCCAGCAGTTTAGGAGGACAGGAAAACACTGAAGCTTTCTTT.

The chain has TRBV11-2 and TRBJ1-1; TRBD1 matches 7 bases. Trimming removed 4 bases from V and 1 base from J; junction bases left unmatched: 6. Germline CDR1 is SGHAT and CDR2 is FQNNGV. The CDR3 is 15 residues long. The CDR3 reads CASSSWTGKNTEAFF. In DNA form, the CDR3 reads TGTGCCAGCAGCTCGTGGACAGGCAAGAACACTGAAGCTTTCTTT.

This chain uses TRBV30 with TRBJ2-7; tentatively, D is TRBD2 (6 bases). CDR3 length equals 15 residues. CDR1 GTSNPN and CDR2 SVGIG come from the germline V gene (reference sequence). V lost 1 base and J 7 bases, leaving 20 bases between the germline ends. This CDR3 reads CAWSAPGLGKREQYF. For the CDR3, the DNA is TGTGCCTGGAGTGCTCCGGGACTCGGGAAGAGGGAGCAGTACTTC.

J is TRBJ2-7 and V is TRBV30; D might be TRBD2 (5 bases). Germline V CDR1 and CDR2: GTSNPN, SVGIG (reference sequence). Between the trimmed V and J ends, which lost 0 bases and 0 bases, there was a span of 21 bases. CDR3 length: 18 residues. In DNA, the CDR3 is TGTGCCTGGAGTGTACGGAGGTCCTTGGCGACGATCTCCTACGAGCAGTACTTC. Protein: CAWSVRRSLATISYEQYF.

V gene TRBV5-1 combines with J gene TRBJ2-3, with 7 bases matching TRBD2. The germline gives CDR1 SGHRS, CDR2 YFSETQ. The CDR3 length is 12 residues. Trimming removed 6 bases from V and 6 bases from J; junction bases left unmatched: 4. CDR3 region: CASMVSGDTQYF. The CDR3 nucleotides read TGCGCCAGCATGGTTAGCGGGGATACGCAGTATTTT.

The chain carries TRBV29-1 and TRBJ1-1, with a tentative D call TRBD1 (5 bases). V was trimmed by 1 base and J by 5 bases, leaving 14 bases between them. This CDR3 has 14 amino acids. Germline V lookup: CDR1 SQVTM, CDR2 ANQGSEA. CDR3 sequence (DNA): TGCAGCGTTGAAGTAAGCGGGGGTGCTACTGAAGCTTTCTTT. Translation gives CSVEVSGGATEAFF. Complete variable domain (other parts from reference TRBV29-1 and TRBJ1-1): SAVISQKPSRDICQRGTSLTIQCQVDSQVTMMFWYRQQPGQSLTLIATANQGSEATYESGFVIDKFPISRPNLTFSTLTVSNMSPEDSSIYLCSVEVSGGATEAFFGQGTRLTVV.

This rearrangement joins TRBV7-6 to TRBJ2-5; 8 nucleotides align to TRBD2. Germline CDR1 SGHVS, CDR2 FNYEAQ. V lost 4 bases to trimming and J lost 9 bases; unmatched junction nucleotides: 4. The CDR3 covers 12 residues. Here the CDR3 DNA reads TGTGCCAGCAGCTATACCGGGGGGGCCCAGTACTTC. Amino acids: CASSYTGGAQYF.

The chain employs TRBV27 and TRBJ1-2; 7 bases agree with TRBD1. This CDR3 region has 16 residues. Looked up from germline, CDR1 is MNHEY and CDR2 is SMNVEV (reference sequence). V trimming: 7 bases; J trimming: 8 bases; junction bases outside the gene matches: 19. The CDR3 reads CASMPSGTEDLGGYTF. DNA of the CDR3: TGTGCCAGCATGCCATCCGGGACAGAGGATTTAGGGGGCTACACCTTC.

The chain carries TRBV6-1 and TRBJ1-1; possible D gene TRBD1, 6 bases. This CDR3 is built from 13 residues. CDR1 is MNHNS, CDR2 SASEGT, per germline. V lost 8 bases to trimming and J lost 8 bases, with 18 bases between them. In DNA form, the CDR3 reads TGTGCCAGCGAAGGGGGGGGGCTCCTGGAAGCTTTCTTT. Its translation is CASEGGGLLEAFF.

The chain uses TRBV15 and TRBJ1-3, with 9 nucleotides matching TRBD1. Trimming at V came to 3 bases and at J to 2 bases, leaving 2 bases not matched to a gene. Germline loops: CDR1 LNHNV, CDR2 YYDKDF (reference sequence). This CDR3 comprises 15 residues. CDR3 amino acids: CATSRGQGTGNTIYF. CDR3 sequence (DNA): TGTGCCACCAGCAGGGGACAGGGAACTGGAAACACCATATATTTT. Together with reference TRBV15 and TRBJ1-3, the CDR3 gives the full variable domain: DAMVIQNPRYQVTQFGKPVTLSCSQTLNHNVMYWYQQKSSQAPKLLFHYYDKDFNNEADTPDNFQSRRPNTSFCFLDIRSPGLGDTAMYLCATSRGQGTGNTIYFGEGSWLTVV.

CDR3: CASSLGQGLVRNTEAFF. For the CDR3, the DNA is TGTGCCAGCAGTCTGGGACAGGGGTTAGTTAGGAACACTGAAGCTTTCTTT. The chain recombines TRBV27 with TRBJ1-1; 10 bases match TRBD1. Unmatched junction bases numbered 10, after V lost 5 bases and J lost 1 base. The CDR3 is 17 residues long. Germline-derived CDR1 and CDR2 are MNHEY and SMNVEV (reference sequence).

In this sample, this clone turned up a few times. The V call is TRBV30, the J call TRBJ1-1; no clear D gene. Germline CDR1 and CDR2: GTSNPN and SVGIG (reference sequence). Between the trimmed V and J ends, which lost 1 base and 10 bases, there was a span of 10 bases. CDR3 length: 11 amino acids. The CDR3 region is CAWSDNLGAFF. As DNA, the CDR3 is TGTGCCTGGAGTGACAACCTTGGAGCTTTCTTT.

V and J are TRBV7-9 and TRBJ2-1, with D tentatively TRBD1 (6 bases). The CDR3 is made up of 13 amino acids. The germline gives CDR1 SEHNR, CDR2 FQNEAQ (reference sequence). Trimming removed 4 bases at V and 3 bases at J, with 7 bases between. CDR3 coding DNA: TGTGCCAGCAGCTGGGGGCTCTACAATGAGCAGTTCTTC. Translated: CASSWGLYNEQFF.

This clone was detected only once. In nucleotides, the CDR3 is TGTGCCAGCAGCCTCCCTGGGGGACAACTGAATGAGCAGTTCTTC. It translates to CASSLPGGQLNEQFF. The chain uses TRBV7-8 and TRBJ2-1, with D possibly matching TRBD1 (6 bases). The CDR3 runs to 15 residues. V lost 5 bases, J lost 7 bases, and 18 bases lay in between. Germline V gives CDR1 SGHVS, CDR2 FQNEAQ.

The J gene is TRBJ2-7, the V gene TRBV4-3; possibly TRBD2 for D (5 bases). Looked up from germline, CDR1 is LGHNA and CDR2 is YSLEER. This CDR3 spans 12 amino acids. V lost 0 bases and J lost 5, with 5 bases in between. CDR3 residues: CASSQDGDEQYF. The CDR3 DNA reads TGCGCCAGCAGCCAAGACGGGGACGAGCAGTACTTC.

This chain connects TRBV10-3 to TRBJ2-7; 7 nucleotides agree with TRBD2. This CDR3 is built from 15 residues. Germline V gene lookup returns CDR1 ENHRY and CDR2 SYGVKD. The junction had 12 bases not matched to a gene; V was cut back by 4 bases and J by 6 bases. CDR3 in DNA: TGTGCCATCAGTGGGGCACTATCGGGAGGCACCGAGCAGTACTTC. Its protein product is CAISGALSGGTEQYF.

The V gene is TRBV5-1, the J gene TRBJ1-4, with D possibly matching TRBD1 (6 bases). Trimming removed 4 bases at V and 3 bases at J, with 25 bases between. The CDR3 has 19 residues. The germline V gene has CDR1 SGHRS and CDR2 YFSETQ. CDR3 in DNA: TGCGCCAGCAGCCAGCGGGGCGGACAGTCCTGGAAGGCTAATGAAAAACTGTTTTTT. Amino acid sequence: CASSQRGGQSWKANEKLFF.

The rearrangement uses TRBV4-1 and TRBJ1-1; TRBD1 might be the D (5 bases). V dropped 4 bases and J dropped 1 base, with 22 bases sitting between them. CDR1 MGHRA and CDR2 YSYEKL come from the germline V gene. This CDR3 region has 18 residues. CDR3 amino acids: CASSPYLQGKSGNTEAFF. The CDR3 DNA reads TGCGCCAGCAGCCCCTACCTCCAGGGAAAGAGTGGGAACACTGAAGCTTTCTTT.

The genes are TRBV7-3 and TRBJ1-1; TRBD1 matches at 7 bases. Germline CDR1 and CDR2: SGHTA and FQGTGA. CDR3 length equals 16 residues. The ends lost 0 bases at V and 1 base at J; junction bases unmatched: 5. CDR3 amino acids: CASSLTRGDRNTEAFF. CDR3 sequence (DNA): TGTGCCAGCAGCTTAACGCGCGGGGACAGGAACACTGAAGCTTTCTTT.